This T cell receptor (beta chain) was captured by sequencing in a study of blood T cell repertoires in COVID-19 (dated by TCRdb to the early 2020s). For the wider study: The collaborator samples originated in the United States, Italy and Spain and spanned the acute and convalescent phases of COVID-19. The material from the prospective study consisted of cDNA or gDNA derived from T cells, B-cell-depleted T cells, or PBMCs. Subjects who had been exposed to COVID-19, were actively infected with it, or had recovered from it provided the deeply sampled blood TCRbeta repertoires that made up the dataset. The repertoires were made available in a free public database intended to serve as a resource for research on the immune response to SARS-CoV-2. The samples were drawn from the first 160 participants of the ongoing ImmuneRACE study and from 950 to 1,500 subjects provided by 6 global collaborators. A de-identified subject ID, COVID-19 status, age in years and sex were almost always included in the sample metadata. Where available, HLA class I and class II types were taken from metadata supplied by the sample provider and were not determined by assay-based typing.

Turning to this clone: No cognate antigen has been identified for it. No much larger clonotype is one base removed from it; base qualities were not supplied.

Via the germline V gene (reference sequence), CDR1 is SGHKS and CDR2 YYEKEE. V is trimmed back by 3 bases and J by 4 bases, and the junction contains 4 bases that no gene match accounts for. There are 14 amino acids in the CDR3, from cysteine to phenylalanine inclusive. Kept here is only the CDR3 DNA, which spans 42 bases and is read in frame from base 1. Whole blood was collected in K2EDTA tubes by collaborating institutions according to the institutions' own protocols. For TCRbeta analysis, collaborator samples were shipped as frozen whole blood, as isolated PBMCs, or as DNA extracted from either sample type. TCRbeta CDR3 regions were amplified from genomic DNA using the immunoSEQ Assay, a bias-controlled multiplex PCR. As for how the authors treated the data: The number of nucleated cells in each sample was estimated by amplification of reference gene primers within the assay. To quantify the absolute abundance of each unique TCRbeta CDR3 rearrangement, sequence reads were collapsed and filtered. Productive Simpson clonality was computed per sample as the square root of Simpson's diversity index over productive rearrangements. Drawn from immuneACCESS, this table holds only the in-frame rearrangements with V and J called that TCRdb kept. Clones are partly lost; checked studies trace under half to an unresolved V gene and leave the rest unexplained. The V and J calls and clone size come from that table; D and trimming were worked out from the DNA. The sample has 170,000 or so clones on record, approximately 79% of them singletons. 26% of the sample belongs to the ten largest clones.

Broad study findings and their caveats: How much clinical and demographic metadata was included differed by source and by participant, and the metadata was provided uncurated.

The sequenced material came from peripheral blood. Recombination joined TRBV5-5 with TRBJ1-5, and 7 bases in between align with TRBD1. The sequence came from a woman aged 70-85 years with acute or convalescent COVID-19. The CDR3 sequence is CASSSGQVNQPQHF. Read as DNA, the sequence is TGTGCCAGCAGCTCTGGACAGGTTAATCAGCCCCAGCATTTT. Reference TRBV5-5 and TRBJ1-5 genes cover what lies past the CDR3, so the full variable domain is DAGVTQSPTHLIKTRGQQVTLRCSPISGHKSVSWYQQVLGQGPQFIFQYYEKEERGRGNFPDRFSARQFPNYSSELNVNALLLGDSALYLCASSSGQVNQPQHFGDGTRLSIL.